This TCR beta chain originates from a study of blood T cell repertoires in COVID-19. Study information: The United States, Italy and Spain supplied acute and convalescent COVID-19 samples. The cDNA or gDNA used as material had been derived from T cells, B-cell-depleted T cells, or PBMCs.

Per the original methods: Amplifying reference gene primers gave estimates of nucleated cell counts. Sequencing was performed with immunoSEQ multiplex PCR; in TCRdb, only in-frame clones are kept and a portion is missing. V and J calls plus clone size are reproduced from that table; the DNA served to infer D and trimming. The table lists some 200,000 clones, roughly four fifths of them singletons. The material sequenced was peripheral blood. The source of this sequence is a woman between 40 and 50 years old with acute or convalescent COVID-19.

The CDR3 coding sequence is TGTGCCAGCAGCCTCGAGGTCTACGAGCAGTACTTC. Encoded protein: CASSLEVYEQYF. The chain links TRBV7-9 to TRBJ2-7, with D uncertain. Trimming cost V 5 bases and J 3 bases, with 8 bases left between them. This CDR3 spans 12 amino acids. Germline values: CDR1 SEHNR, CDR2 FQNEAQ (reference sequence).